This T cell receptor (beta chain) was captured by sequencing in a study of blood T cell repertoires in COVID-19. Study background: Samples taken during acute and convalescent COVID-19 were collected in the United States, Italy and Spain. T cells, B-cell-depleted T cells, or PBMCs provided the cDNA or gDNA that served as material.

Original analysis: Reference gene primers were amplified, and this amplification served to estimate nucleated cell counts. Repertoires were generated with immunoSEQ multiplex PCR, while TCRdb's copy carries only in-frame clones and drops some. V, J and clone size reflect that table, while D and trimming were determined from the DNA. Of about 60,000 clones in the sample, roughly 84% are singletons; the top ten hold roughly 18%. V dropped 7 bases and J dropped 3; count of bases not matched to a gene: 9. Germline-derived CDR1 and CDR2 are MDHEN and SYDVKM. This CDR3 is built from 15 residues. Sequencing was performed on peripheral blood. This clonotype originated in a man between 65 and 79 years old with active COVID-19. This rearrangement joins TRBV28 to TRBJ1-3; 7 positions agree with TRBD1. In DNA, the CDR3 is TGTGCCAGCACCCAGACAGGGTCGTTTGGAAACACCATATATTTT. It yields the protein CASTQTGSFGNTIYF.